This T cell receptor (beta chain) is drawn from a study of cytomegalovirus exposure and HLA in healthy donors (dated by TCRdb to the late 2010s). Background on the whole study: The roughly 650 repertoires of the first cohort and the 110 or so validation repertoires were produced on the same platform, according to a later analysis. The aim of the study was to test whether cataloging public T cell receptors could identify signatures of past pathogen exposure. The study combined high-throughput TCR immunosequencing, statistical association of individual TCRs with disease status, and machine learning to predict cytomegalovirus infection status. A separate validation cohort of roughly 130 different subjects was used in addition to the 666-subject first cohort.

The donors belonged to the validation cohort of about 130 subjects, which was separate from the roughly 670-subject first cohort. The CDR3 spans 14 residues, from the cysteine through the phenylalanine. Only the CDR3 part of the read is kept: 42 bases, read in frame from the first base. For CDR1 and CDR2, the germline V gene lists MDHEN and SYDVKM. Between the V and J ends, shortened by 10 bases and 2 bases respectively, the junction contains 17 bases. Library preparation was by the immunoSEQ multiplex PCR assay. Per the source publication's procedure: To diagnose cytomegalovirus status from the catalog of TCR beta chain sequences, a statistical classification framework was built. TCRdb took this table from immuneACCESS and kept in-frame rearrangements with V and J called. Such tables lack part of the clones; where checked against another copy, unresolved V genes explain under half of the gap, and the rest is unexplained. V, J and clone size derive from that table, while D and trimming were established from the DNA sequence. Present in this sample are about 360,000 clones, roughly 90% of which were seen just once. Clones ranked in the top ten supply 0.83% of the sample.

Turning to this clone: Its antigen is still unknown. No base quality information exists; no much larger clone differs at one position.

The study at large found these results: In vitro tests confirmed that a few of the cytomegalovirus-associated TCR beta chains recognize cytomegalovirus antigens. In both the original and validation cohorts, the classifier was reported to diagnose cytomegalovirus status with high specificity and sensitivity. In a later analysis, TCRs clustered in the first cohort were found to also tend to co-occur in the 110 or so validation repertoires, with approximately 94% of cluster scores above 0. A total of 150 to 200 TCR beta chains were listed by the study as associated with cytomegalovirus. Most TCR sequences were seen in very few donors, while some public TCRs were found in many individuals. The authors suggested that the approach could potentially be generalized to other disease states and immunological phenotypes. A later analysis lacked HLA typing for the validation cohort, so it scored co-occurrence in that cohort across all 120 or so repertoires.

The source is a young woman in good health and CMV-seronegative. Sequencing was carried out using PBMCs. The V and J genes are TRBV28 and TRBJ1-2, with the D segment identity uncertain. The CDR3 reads CATISMGENYGYTF. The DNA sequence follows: TGTGCCACCATATCGATGGGAGAAAACTATGGCTACACCTTC.